This T cell receptor (beta chain) originates from a study of blood T cell repertoires in COVID-19. The overall study: Sources were T cells, B-cell-depleted T cells, or PBMCs; the material itself was cDNA or gDNA.

Per the original methods: Amplification with reference gene primers provided the estimates of nucleated cell counts. The method was immunoSEQ multiplex PCR; TCRdb's version includes in-frame clones alone and lacks a portion of them. V, J and clone size derive from that table, while D and trimming were established from the DNA sequence. In the table there are approximately 100,000 clones, almost 90% of which are singletons. Germline CDR1 reads MNHEY; CDR2 reads SVGEGT. This CDR3 is built from 19 residues. Trimming at V came to 0 bases and at J to 2 bases, leaving 10 bases not matched to a gene. The sequence was collected from a human donor in a cohort sampled during active COVID-19. The specimen sequenced was peripheral blood. The rearrangement joins TRBV6-2 or TRBV6-3 to TRBJ2-3; TRBD2 matches at 11 bases. For the CDR3, the DNA is TGTGCCAGCAGTTACTCAAACCCAAGGACTAGCGGGTCCACAGATACGCAGTATTTT. This encodes CASSYSNPRTSGSTDTQYF.